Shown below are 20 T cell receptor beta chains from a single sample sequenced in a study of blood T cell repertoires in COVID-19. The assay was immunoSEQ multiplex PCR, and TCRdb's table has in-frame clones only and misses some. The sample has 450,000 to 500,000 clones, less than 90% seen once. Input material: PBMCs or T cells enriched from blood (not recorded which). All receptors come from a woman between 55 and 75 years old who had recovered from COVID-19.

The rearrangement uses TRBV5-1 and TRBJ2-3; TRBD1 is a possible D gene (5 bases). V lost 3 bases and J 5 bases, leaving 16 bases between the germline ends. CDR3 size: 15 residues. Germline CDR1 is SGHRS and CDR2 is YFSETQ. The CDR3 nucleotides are TGCGCCAGCAGCTCGTCAGGGTTATGGGGAGATACGCAGTATTTT. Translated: CASSSSGLWGDTQYF.

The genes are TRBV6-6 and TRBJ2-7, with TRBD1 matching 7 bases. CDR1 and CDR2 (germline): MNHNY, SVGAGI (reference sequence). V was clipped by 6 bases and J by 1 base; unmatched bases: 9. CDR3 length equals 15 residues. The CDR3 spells CASRSKTGVSYEQYV. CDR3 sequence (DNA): TGTGCCAGCAGATCAAAAACAGGGGTATCCTACGAGCAGTACGTC.

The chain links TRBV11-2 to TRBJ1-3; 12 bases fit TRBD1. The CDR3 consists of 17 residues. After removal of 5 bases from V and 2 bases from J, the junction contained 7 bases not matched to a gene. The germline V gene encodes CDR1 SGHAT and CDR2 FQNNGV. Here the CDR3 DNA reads TGTGCCAGCAGCCCATGGGACAGGGGGCACACTGGAAACACCATATATTTT. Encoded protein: CASSPWDRGHTGNTIYF.

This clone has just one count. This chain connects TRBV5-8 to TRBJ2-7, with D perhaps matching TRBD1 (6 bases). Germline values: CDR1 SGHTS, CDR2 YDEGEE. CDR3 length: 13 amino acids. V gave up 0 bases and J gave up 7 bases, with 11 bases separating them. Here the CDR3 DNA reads TGTGCCAGCAGCTTGGACAGGGTTTTTGAGCAGTACGTC. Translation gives CASSLDRVFEQYV.

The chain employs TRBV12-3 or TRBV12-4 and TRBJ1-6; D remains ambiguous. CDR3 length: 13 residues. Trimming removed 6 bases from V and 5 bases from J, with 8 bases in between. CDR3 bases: TGTGCCAGCAGGCTCCAGGATAATTCACCCCTCCACTTT. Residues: CASRLQDNSPLHF.

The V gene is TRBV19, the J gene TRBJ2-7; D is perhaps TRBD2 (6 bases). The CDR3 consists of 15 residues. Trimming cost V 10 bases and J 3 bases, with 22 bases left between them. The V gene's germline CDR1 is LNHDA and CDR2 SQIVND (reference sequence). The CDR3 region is CATSPQGGINYEQYF. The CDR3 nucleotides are TGTGCCACAAGTCCCCAGGGCGGGATCAACTACGAGCAGTACTTC. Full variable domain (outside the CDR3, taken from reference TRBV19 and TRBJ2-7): DGGITQSPKYLFRKEGQNVTLSCEQNLNHDAMYWYRQDPGQGLRLIYYSQIVNDFQKGDIAEGYSVSREKKESFPLTVTSAQKNPTAFYLCATSPQGGINYEQYFGPGTRLTVT.

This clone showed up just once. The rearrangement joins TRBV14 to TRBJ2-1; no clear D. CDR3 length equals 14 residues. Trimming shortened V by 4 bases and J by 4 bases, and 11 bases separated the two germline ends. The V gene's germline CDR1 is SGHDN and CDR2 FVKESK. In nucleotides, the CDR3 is TGTGCCAGCAGCCGAGTCGCGACTTACAATGAGCAGTTCTTC. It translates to CASSRVATYNEQFF.

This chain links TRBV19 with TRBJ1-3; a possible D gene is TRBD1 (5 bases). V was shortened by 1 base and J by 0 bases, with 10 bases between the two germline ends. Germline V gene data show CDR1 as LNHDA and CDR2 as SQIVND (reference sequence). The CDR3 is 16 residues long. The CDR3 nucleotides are TGTGCCAGTAGTATAGGACAGAGCTACTCTGGAAACACCATATATTTT. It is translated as CASSIGQSYSGNTIYF.

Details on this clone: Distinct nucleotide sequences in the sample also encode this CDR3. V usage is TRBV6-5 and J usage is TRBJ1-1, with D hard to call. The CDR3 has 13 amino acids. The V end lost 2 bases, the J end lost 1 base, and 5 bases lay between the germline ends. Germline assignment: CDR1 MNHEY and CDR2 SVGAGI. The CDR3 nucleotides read TGTGCCAGCAGTTACCCAGGGAACACTGAAGCTTTCTTT. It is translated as CASSYPGNTEAFF.

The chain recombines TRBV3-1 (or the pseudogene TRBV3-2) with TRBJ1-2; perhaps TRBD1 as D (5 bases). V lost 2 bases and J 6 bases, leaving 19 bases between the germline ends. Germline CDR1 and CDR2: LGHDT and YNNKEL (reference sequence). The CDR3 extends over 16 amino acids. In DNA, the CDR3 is TGTGCCAGCAGCCAAAGGGACTGGAGGAGAAGTCATGGCTACACCTTC. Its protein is CASSQRDWRRSHGYTF.

The CDR3 sequence is CASSLENPKTGYSNQPQHF. CDR3 coding DNA: TGTGCCAGCAGCTTGGAAAATCCCAAGACAGGGTATAGCAATCAGCCCCAGCATTTT. V is TRBV5-4 and J is TRBJ1-5; 7 bases match TRBD1. This CDR3 has 19 amino acids. V dropped 0 bases and J dropped 0; count of bases not matched to a gene: 12. CDR1 and CDR2 (germline): SGHNT, YYREEE (reference sequence).

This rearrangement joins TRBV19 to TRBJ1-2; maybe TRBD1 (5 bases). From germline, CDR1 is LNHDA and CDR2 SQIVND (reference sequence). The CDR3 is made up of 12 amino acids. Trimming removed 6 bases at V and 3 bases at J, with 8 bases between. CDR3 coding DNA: TGTGCCAGTAGAGGGGATCACTATGGCTACACCTTC. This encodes CASRGDHYGYTF. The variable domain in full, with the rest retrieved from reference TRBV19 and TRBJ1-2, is DGGITQSPKYLFRKEGQNVTLSCEQNLNHDAMYWYRQDPGQGLRLIYYSQIVNDFQKGDIAEGYSVSREKKESFPLTVTSAQKNPTAFYLCASRGDHYGYTFGSGTRLTVV.

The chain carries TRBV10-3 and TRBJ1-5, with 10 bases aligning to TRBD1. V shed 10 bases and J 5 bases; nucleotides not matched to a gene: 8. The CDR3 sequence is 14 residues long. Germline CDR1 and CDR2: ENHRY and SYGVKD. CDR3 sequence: CASRSGTGDQPQHF. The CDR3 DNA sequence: TGTGCCAGCCGCTCCGGGACAGGGGATCAGCCCCAGCATTTT.

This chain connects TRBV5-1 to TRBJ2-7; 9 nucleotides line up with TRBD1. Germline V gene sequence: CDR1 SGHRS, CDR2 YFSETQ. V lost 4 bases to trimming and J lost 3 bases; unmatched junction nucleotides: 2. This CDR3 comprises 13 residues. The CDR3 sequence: CASSRGQGYEQYV. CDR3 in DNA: TGCGCCAGCAGCAGGGGACAGGGCTACGAGCAGTACGTC.

CDR3 amino acids: CASSQIAGGQTQYF. The CDR3 region has the DNA TGCGCCAGCAGCCAAATAGCGGGGGGACAGACCCAGTACTTC. The rearrangement joins TRBV4-1 to TRBJ2-5; 10 bases agree with TRBD2. The CDR3 runs to 14 residues. The germline V gene encodes CDR1 MGHRA and CDR2 YSYEKL. Trimming removed 2 bases from V and 6 bases from J; junction bases left unmatched: 3.

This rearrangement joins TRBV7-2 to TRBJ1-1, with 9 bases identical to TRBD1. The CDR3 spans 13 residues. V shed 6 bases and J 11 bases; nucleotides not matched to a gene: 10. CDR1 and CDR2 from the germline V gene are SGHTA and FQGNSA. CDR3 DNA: TGTGCCAGCAGTCCCGAACAGGGGGCGGGGGCTTTCTTT. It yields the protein CASSPEQGAGAFF.

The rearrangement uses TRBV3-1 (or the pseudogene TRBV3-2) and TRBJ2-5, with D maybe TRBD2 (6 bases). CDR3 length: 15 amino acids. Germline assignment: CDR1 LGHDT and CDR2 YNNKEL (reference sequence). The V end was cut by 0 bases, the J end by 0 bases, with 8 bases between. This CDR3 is CASSQDGGYQETQYF. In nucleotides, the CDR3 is TGTGCCAGCAGCCAAGACGGGGGTTACCAAGAGACCCAGTACTTC.

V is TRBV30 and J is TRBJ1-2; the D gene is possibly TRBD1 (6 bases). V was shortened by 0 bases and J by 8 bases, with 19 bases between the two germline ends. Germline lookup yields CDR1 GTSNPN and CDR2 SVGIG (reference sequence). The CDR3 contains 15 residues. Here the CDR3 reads CAWSVQGHLYRGYTF. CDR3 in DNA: TGTGCCTGGAGTGTACAGGGACACCTTTATAGAGGCTACACCTTC.

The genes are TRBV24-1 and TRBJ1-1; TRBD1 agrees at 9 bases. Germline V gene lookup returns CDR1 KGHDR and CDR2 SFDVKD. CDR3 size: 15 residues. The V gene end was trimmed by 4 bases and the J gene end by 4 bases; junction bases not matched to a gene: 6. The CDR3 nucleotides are TGTGCCACCAGTGACTCCGGGACAGGGAGCACTGAAGCTTTCTTT. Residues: CATSDSGTGSTEAFF.

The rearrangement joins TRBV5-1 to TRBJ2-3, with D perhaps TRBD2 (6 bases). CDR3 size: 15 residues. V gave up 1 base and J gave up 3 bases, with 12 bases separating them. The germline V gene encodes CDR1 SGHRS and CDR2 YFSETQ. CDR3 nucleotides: TGCGCCAGCAGCTTGTCGGGGGATGGGACAGATACGCAGTATTTT. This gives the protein CASSLSGDGTDTQYF.